One sample yielded the 30 T cell receptor beta chains listed below, sequenced in a study of T cell responses to AZD1222 COVID-19 vaccine. Here immunoSEQ multiplex PCR was the method, and the copy in TCRdb shows in-frame clones only, minus some. Seen here are 160,000 or so clones, roughly 91% observed once, and the top ten hold approximately 1.8%. The sequencing used peripheral blood, collected on day 0 of AZD1222 vaccination. Source of these receptors: an adult in good health.

The rearrangement joins TRBV6-5 to TRBJ2-1; 16 bases are shared with TRBD2. This CDR3 region has 16 residues. In germline, CDR1 is MNHEY, CDR2 SVGAGI. Trimming cost V 2 bases and J 10 bases; bases outside gene matches: 5. Here the CDR3 DNA reads TGTGCCAGCAGTTACACGGGACTAGCGGGGGGGCGAGAGCAGTTCTTC. Translating gives CASSYTGLAGGREQFF.

The chain couples TRBV6-5 to TRBJ1-1; D perhaps matches TRBD1 (5 bases). The CDR3 is 14 residues long. V shed 6 bases and J shed 4 bases, with 15 bases lying between them. Germline assignment: CDR1 MNHEY and CDR2 SVGAGI. The CDR3 DNA follows: TGTGCCAGCAGCGCGACAGATATGGGCACTGAAGCTTTCTTT. Its protein product is CASSATDMGTEAFF.

Here the CDR3 DNA reads TGTGCCAGCAGTTCCCCTTGGGGCGGCACAGATACGCAGTATTTT. It specifies CASSSPWGGTDTQYF. V gene TRBV6-5 combines with J gene TRBJ2-3; D is possibly TRBD1 (5 bases). The germline V gene encodes CDR1 MNHEY and CDR2 SVGAGI. V shed 4 bases and J shed 1 base, with 12 bases lying between them. This CDR3 has 15 amino acids.

The rearrangement joins TRBV9 to TRBJ1-2; D gene ambiguous. V gave up 3 bases and J gave up 9 bases, with 9 bases separating them. The CDR3 contains 11 residues. Germline CDR1 is SGDLS and CDR2 is YYNGEE. CDR3 DNA: TGTGCCAGCAGCGCCTCCGGAAGCTACACCTTC. It translates to CASSASGSYTF. Supplemented by reference TRBV9 and TRBJ1-2, the full variable domain reads DSGVTQTPKHLITATGQRVTLRCSPRSGDLSVYWYQQSLDQGLQFLIQYYNGEERAKGNILERFSAQQFPDLHSELNLSSLELGDSALYFCASSASGSYTFGSGTRLTVV.

The J gene is TRBJ1-2, the V gene TRBV6-5, with 8 bases aligning to TRBD1. The length of the CDR3 is 14 residues. V shed 7 bases, J shed 8 bases, and the junction held 12 bases outside the gene matches. CDR1 and CDR2 (germline): MNHEY, SVGAGI. CDR3 amino acids: CASTPFRGLRGYTF. In DNA, the CDR3 is TGTGCCAGCACCCCCTTCAGGGGGCTCCGCGGCTACACCTTC.

V usage is TRBV5-1 and J usage is TRBJ1-4; D perhaps matches TRBD1 (5 bases). The germline CDR1 and CDR2 sequences are SGHRS and YFSETQ. V was shortened by 3 bases and J by 5 bases, with 17 bases between the two germline ends. This CDR3 is 16 amino acids long. CDR3: CASSSSWGIRNEKLFF. CDR3 DNA: TGCGCCAGCAGCTCCTCCTGGGGGATACGAAATGAAAAACTGTTTTTT.

This clone has more than one count but fewer than ten. The chain recombines TRBV7-9 with TRBJ1-1, with 8 bases lining up with TRBD1. Germline V gene lookup returns CDR1 SEHNR and CDR2 FQNEAQ (reference sequence). The CDR3 is made up of 15 amino acids. Germline trimming cut 4 bases from V and 2 bases from J; bases unmatched to any gene: 6. CDR3 amino acids: CASSSRQGTNTEAFF. CDR3 bases: TGTGCCAGCAGCTCCCGACAGGGGACTAACACTGAAGCTTTCTTT. Complete variable domain (other parts from reference TRBV7-9 and TRBJ1-1): DTGVSQNPRHKITKRGQNVTFRCDPISEHNRLYWYRQTLGQGPEFLTYFQNEAQLEKSRLLSDRFSAERPKGSFSTLEIQRTEQGDSAMYLCASSSRQGTNTEAFFGQGTRLTVV.

The V gene is TRBV28, the J gene TRBJ1-1; tentative D call: TRBD1 (5 bases). CDR1 and CDR2 from the germline V gene are MDHEN and SYDVKM. V lost 2 bases and J lost 6, with 13 bases in between. This CDR3 is built from 14 residues. The CDR3 DNA sequence: TGTGCCAGCAGTTTAACTTGGGGGAAAGCTGAAGCTTTCTTT. As protein: CASSLTWGKAEAFF. Looking up the rest from reference TRBV28 and TRBJ1-1 gives the full variable domain: DVKVTQSSRYLVKRTGEKVFLECVQDMDHENMFWYRQDPGLGLRLIYFSYDVKMKEKGDIPEGYSVSREKKERFSLILESASTNQTSMYLCASSLTWGKAEAFFGQGTRLTVV.

The rearrangement joins TRBV6-5 to TRBJ1-5; 10 positions agree with TRBD1. Looked up from germline, CDR1 is MNHEY and CDR2 is SVGAGI. This CDR3 comprises 14 residues. The V gene end was trimmed by 7 bases and the J gene end by 5 bases; junction bases not matched to a gene: 5. CDR3 in amino acids: CASIRTGGDQPQHF. CDR3 DNA: TGTGCCAGCATTAGGACAGGGGGGGATCAGCCCCAGCATTTT.

The gene calls are TRBV6-4 and TRBJ1-3, with D unclear. CDR3 length: 13 residues. The ends were cut back, 11 bases at V and 0 bases at J, with 11 bases in the middle. The germline V gene has CDR1 MRHNA and CDR2 SNTAGT. CDR3 bases: TGTGCCCTGTCTTACCACTCTGGAAACACCATATATTTT. As protein: CALSYHSGNTIYF.

V and J are TRBV6-2 or TRBV6-3 and TRBJ2-7; 8 nucleotides agree with TRBD1. Germline V gene sequence: CDR1 MNHEY, CDR2 SVGEGT. This CDR3 is built from 15 residues. After removal of 2 bases from V and 2 bases from J, the junction contained 5 bases not matched to a gene. CDR3 in DNA: TGTGCCAGCAGTTACCGAGGACAGGGCCCCTACGAGCAGTACGTC. Encoded protein: CASSYRGQGPYEQYV.

This chain links TRBV5-1 with TRBJ1-1; the match to TRBD1 covers 9 bases. V dropped 3 bases and J dropped 0; count of bases not matched to a gene: 6. The CDR3 has 16 amino acids. The V gene's germline CDR1 is SGHRS and CDR2 YFSETQ. CDR3 protein: CASSSRDRALNTEAFF. CDR3 in DNA: TGCGCCAGCAGCTCCCGGGACAGGGCCCTGAACACTGAAGCTTTCTTT.

The chain couples TRBV19 to TRBJ2-1, with TRBD2 matching over 8 bases. Unmatched junction bases numbered 18, after V lost 9 bases and J lost 8 bases. This CDR3 spans 16 amino acids. CDR1 LNHDA and CDR2 SQIVND come from the germline V gene (reference sequence). The chain's CDR3 is CASTTRGLAGGDEQFF. CDR3 coding DNA: TGTGCCAGCACCACACGGGGTCTAGCGGGTGGGGATGAGCAGTTCTTC.

This clone was recorded only once. This chain joins TRBV4-2 and TRBJ2-7, with D maybe TRBD2 (6 bases). Germline V gene data show CDR1 as LGHNA and CDR2 as YNFKEQ. The length of the CDR3 is 15 residues. Trimming left V 4 bases short and J 7 bases short, with 20 bases between. This chain's CDR3 is CASSRHGTGFFEQYF. In DNA form, the CDR3 reads TGTGCCAGCAGCCGGCACGGGACTGGGTTTTTTGAGCAGTACTTC.

V and J are TRBV28 and TRBJ2-3; 8 nucleotides align to TRBD2. Germline trimming cut 7 bases from V and 4 bases from J; bases unmatched to any gene: 4. The CDR3 is 13 residues long. Per the germline V gene, CDR1 is MDHEN and CDR2 is SYDVKM. CDR3 nucleotide sequence: TGTGCCAGCATGAAGCGGGAGCCAGATACGCAGTATTTT. It codes for CASMKREPDTQYF.

The V and J genes are TRBV27 and TRBJ2-2; D is possibly TRBD2 (6 bases). The CDR3 has 13 amino acids. V was shortened by 8 bases and J by 6 bases, with 13 bases between the two germline ends. Germline assignment: CDR1 MNHEY and CDR2 SMNVEV (reference sequence). CDR3 nucleotide sequence: TGTGCCAGCCGATGGGGGGTTGCCGGGGAGCTGTTTTTT. It encodes CASRWGVAGELFF.

J is TRBJ1-3 and V is TRBV4-1; tentatively, D is TRBD1 (5 bases). Germline CDR1 is MGHRA and CDR2 is YSYEKL. The CDR3 runs to 16 residues. V dropped 0 bases and J dropped 3 bases, with 12 bases sitting between them. The CDR3 nucleotides are TGCGCCAGCAGCCAAGATCGGCAGGGAGGTGGAAACACCATATATTTT. This sequence encodes CASSQDRQGGGNTIYF.

This sequence joins TRBV28 and TRBJ1-1; D is undetermined. The V end was cut by 5 bases, the J end by 4 bases, with 11 bases between. This CDR3 is 13 amino acids long. CDR1 and CDR2 from the germline V gene are MDHEN and SYDVKM. The CDR3 sequence is CASSAFGVTEAFF. As DNA, the CDR3 is TGTGCCAGCAGTGCATTTGGGGTCACTGAAGCTTTCTTT.

The chain carries TRBV7-9 and TRBJ2-5; TRBD2 aligns across 9 bases. Germline assignment: CDR1 SEHNR and CDR2 FQNEAQ (reference sequence). The CDR3 is 14 amino acids. J gave up 3 bases and V 5 bases, and 4 bases lay outside the gene matches. In DNA, the CDR3 is TGTGCCAGCAGCGCACGACTAGCGGAAGAGACCCAGTACTTC. Protein: CASSARLAEETQYF.

The gene calls are TRBV7-3 and TRBJ1-2; perhaps TRBD1 as D (5 bases). The CDR3 is made up of 15 amino acids. Trimming took 5 bases from V and 6 from J, leaving 19 bases between them. The germline gives CDR1 SGHTA, CDR2 FQGTGA. Written as DNA, the CDR3 is TGTGCCAGCAGCCCCAGGGATCCAAGGACGGATGGCTACACCTTC. As protein: CASSPRDPRTDGYTF.

The J gene is TRBJ1-5, the V gene TRBV28, with 7 bases lining up with TRBD1. The CDR3 covers 13 residues. Germline loops: CDR1 MDHEN, CDR2 SYDVKM. The trim removed 7 bases at V and 7 bases at J, leaving 7 bases unmatched. The CDR3 nucleotides are TGTGCCAGCATTAGACAGGGAAACCAGCCCCAGCATTTT. Protein sequence: CASIRQGNQPQHF.

The chain employs TRBV7-3 and TRBJ2-3; TRBD2 matches at 10 bases. Per the germline V gene, CDR1 is SGHTA and CDR2 is FQGTGA. The J segment lost 4 bases and the V segment lost 5 bases, leaving 6 bases of the junction unmatched. The CDR3 consists of 15 residues. Written as DNA, the CDR3 is TGTGCCAGCAGCATAAGCGGGAGGGTTGCAGATACGCAGTATTTT. Translated, it gives CASSISGRVADTQYF.

The gene calls are TRBV7-8 and TRBJ1-2; TRBD1 might be the D (5 bases). The length of the CDR3 is 15 residues. Germline V gene sequence: CDR1 SGHVS, CDR2 FQNEAQ. With 0 bases removed from V and 2 bases from J, the gap between germline ends came to 10 bases. The DNA of the CDR3 is TGTGCCAGCAGCTTAGCAGGGGAGATAAACTATGGCTACACCTTC. This translates into CASSLAGEINYGYTF. The full variable domain, with the rest looked up from reference TRBV7-8 and TRBJ1-2, is GAGVSQSPRYKVAKRGQDVALRCDPISGHVSLFWYQQALGQGPEFLTYFQNEAQLDKSGLPSDRFFAERPEGSVSTLKIQRTQQEDSAVYLCASSLAGEINYGYTFGSGTRLTVV.

The chain combines TRBV5-1 with TRBJ2-1, with 11 bases identical to TRBD2. The germline V gene has CDR1 SGHRS and CDR2 YFSETQ. This CDR3 contains 18 residues. Trimming took 0 bases from V and 4 from J; bases not matched to a gene: 9. This CDR3 reads CASSLEARLAGSYNEQFF. CDR3 nucleotide sequence: TGCGCCAGCAGCTTGGAGGCTCGACTAGCGGGGAGTTACAATGAGCAGTTCTTC.

This chain joins TRBV6-2 or TRBV6-3 and TRBJ2-1, with unresolved D. Deletions cut 6 bases from V and 4 bases from J, with 7 bases between. Germline CDR1 reads MNHEY; CDR2 reads SVGEGT. The CDR3 extends over 12 amino acids. The CDR3 DNA is TGTGCCAGCAGCCCCCAGTACAATGAGCAGTTCTTC. Its protein product is CASSPQYNEQFF.

CDR3 sequence: CASSLGVGGSQGYGYTF. The CDR3 DNA sequence: TGTGCCAGCAGCTTAGGAGTTGGGGGATCTCAAGGCTATGGCTACACCTTC. The chain joins TRBV7-8 to TRBJ1-2; TRBD1 is a possible D gene (5 bases). Trimming cost V 1 base and J 4 bases, with 19 bases left between them. Germline lookup yields CDR1 SGHVS and CDR2 FQNEAQ. The CDR3 loop spans 17 amino acids. The entire variable domain, with the rest obtained from reference TRBV7-8 and TRBJ1-2, is as follows: GAGVSQSPRYKVAKRGQDVALRCDPISGHVSLFWYQQALGQGPEFLTYFQNEAQLDKSGLPSDRFFAERPEGSVSTLKIQRTQQEDSAVYLCASSLGVGGSQGYGYTFGSGTRLTVV.

V and J are TRBV10-1 and TRBJ1-1, with 7 bases that match TRBD1. This CDR3 is built from 13 residues. CDR1 is WNHNN, CDR2 SYGVQD, per germline (reference sequence). J lost 3 bases, V lost 3 bases, and 1 base had no gene match. The CDR3 DNA reads as TGCGCCAGCAGTGAAGGGACAGACACTGAAGCTTTCTTT. It yields the protein CASSEGTDTEAFF.

V gene TRBV6-1 combines with J gene TRBJ2-7; TRBD2 might be the D (5 bases). Per germline, CDR1 MNHNS and CDR2 SASEGT. The CDR3 totals 13 residues. V lost 1 base and J lost 3, with 7 bases in between. The CDR3 region is CASSEVRDYEQYV. The DNA of the CDR3 is TGTGCCAGCAGTGAAGTTCGGGACTACGAGCAGTACGTC.

V and J are TRBV28 and TRBJ1-6; 10 bases fit TRBD1. Germline V gene data show CDR1 as MDHEN and CDR2 as SYDVKM. V lost 4 bases and J lost 6; bases outside the gene matches: 6. The CDR3 is made up of 16 amino acids. CDR3 loop: CASSSPRQGANSPLHF. CDR3 coding DNA: TGTGCCAGCAGTTCCCCCCGACAGGGGGCTAATTCACCCCTCCACTTT.

This clone was observed once. The chain uses TRBV2 and TRBJ1-1, with D uncertain. V was clipped by 2 bases and J by 1 base, with 8 bases between them. There are 14 residues in the CDR3. The germline CDR1 and CDR2 sequences are SNHLY and FYNNEI. CDR3 loop: CASSETPGNTEAFF. The CDR3, as DNA: TGTGCCAGCAGTGAAACCCCAGGGAACACTGAAGCTTTCTTT.